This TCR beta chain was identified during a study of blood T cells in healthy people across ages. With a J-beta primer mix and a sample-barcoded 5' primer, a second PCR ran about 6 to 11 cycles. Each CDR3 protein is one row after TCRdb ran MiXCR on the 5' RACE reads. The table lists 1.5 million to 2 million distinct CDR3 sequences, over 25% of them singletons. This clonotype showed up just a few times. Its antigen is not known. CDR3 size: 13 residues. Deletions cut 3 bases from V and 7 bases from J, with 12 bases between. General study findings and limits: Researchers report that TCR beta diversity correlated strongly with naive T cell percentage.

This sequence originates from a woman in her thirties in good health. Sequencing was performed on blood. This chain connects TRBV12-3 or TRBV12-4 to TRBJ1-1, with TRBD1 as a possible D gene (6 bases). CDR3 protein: CASSFLEGVEAFF. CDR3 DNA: TGTGCCAGCAGTTTTTTGGAGGGGGTTGAAGCTTTCTTT.